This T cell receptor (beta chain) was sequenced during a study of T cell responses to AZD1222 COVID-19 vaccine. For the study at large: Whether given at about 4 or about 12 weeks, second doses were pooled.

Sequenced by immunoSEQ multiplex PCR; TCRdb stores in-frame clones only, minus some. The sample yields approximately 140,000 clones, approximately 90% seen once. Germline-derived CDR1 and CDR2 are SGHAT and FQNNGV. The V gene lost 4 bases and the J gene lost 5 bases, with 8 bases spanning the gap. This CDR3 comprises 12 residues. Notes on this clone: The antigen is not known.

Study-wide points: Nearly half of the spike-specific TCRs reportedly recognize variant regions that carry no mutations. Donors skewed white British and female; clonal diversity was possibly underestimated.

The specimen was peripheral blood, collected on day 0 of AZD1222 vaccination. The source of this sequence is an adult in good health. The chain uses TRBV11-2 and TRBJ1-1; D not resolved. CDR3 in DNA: TGTGCCAGCAGCTGGGCGAAAACTGAAGCTTTCTTT. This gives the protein CASSWAKTEAFF.